This entry concerns a single TCR beta chain. The antigen is not known. PCR primers comprised 60 Vbeta and 13 Jbeta primers. Here immunoSEQ multiplex PCR was the method, and the copy in TCRdb shows in-frame clones only, minus some. The sample's table shows about 46,000 clones. The sample originates from a study of cytomegalovirus exposure and HLA in healthy donors. Findings and caveats of the study: Immune exposure data for these donors was limited to CMV serostatus. When analyzed later, the rates of TCR association showed variation by HLA locus, with DRB1 the most and HLA-C the fewest. TCR beta V- and J-gene trimming, according to a later analysis, was linked to a missense DCLRE1C variant.

The TCR comes from a woman between 35 and 50 years old in good health and CMV-seronegative. The source material was PBMCs.

For the CDR3, the DNA is TGTGCCACCCAATCCAGGGTATACGAGCAGTACTTC. Amino acid sequence: CATQSRVYEQYF. The rearrangement joins TRBV6-5 to TRBJ2-7; perhaps TRBD1 as D (5 bases). The CDR3 runs to 12 residues. Looked up from germline, CDR1 is MNHEY and CDR2 is SVGAGI. Trimming cost V 10 bases and J 4 bases, with 14 bases left between them.